One and the same sample provided the 12 T cell receptor beta chains below, sequenced in a study of blood T cell repertoires in COVID-19. Sequenced by immunoSEQ multiplex PCR; TCRdb stores in-frame clones only, minus some. The repertoire holds about 220,000 clones, with around 87% as singletons. Material: peripheral blood. The receptors shown here come from a woman in her thirties who had recovered from COVID-19.

The chain recombines TRBV18 with TRBJ1-3; D possibly corresponds to TRBD1 (6 bases). V lost 6 bases and J lost 1, with 10 bases in between. Germline V gene lookup returns CDR1 KGHSH and CDR2 LQKENI. This CDR3 is 14 amino acids long. This chain's CDR3 is CASSQDSSGNTIYF. CDR3 nucleotides: TGTGCCAGCTCCCAGGACAGTTCTGGAAACACCATATATTTT.

CDR3 sequence: CATRGLEETQYF. For the CDR3, the DNA is TGTGCAACGCGGGGCCTGGAGGAGACCCAGTACTTC. The chain employs TRBV12-3 or TRBV12-4 and TRBJ2-5; possible D gene TRBD2, 6 bases. This CDR3 region has 12 residues.

The V and J genes are TRBV7-9 and TRBJ2-7, with D possibly TRBD2 on 5 matching bases. Looked up from germline, CDR1 is SEHNR and CDR2 is FQNEAQ (reference sequence). Trimming cost V 9 bases and J 0 bases, with 12 bases left between them. This CDR3 spans 13 amino acids. This CDR3 reads CASEGGFSYEQYF. The DNA of the CDR3 is TGTGCCAGTGAGGGTGGGTTCTCCTACGAGCAGTACTTC.

Only one count was recorded for this clone. The J gene is TRBJ2-4, the V gene TRBV7-9; D possibly corresponds to TRBD2 (6 bases). Looked up from germline, CDR1 is SEHNR and CDR2 is FQNEAQ (reference sequence). The CDR3 covers 14 residues. Trimming took 7 bases from V and 1 from J, leaving 11 bases between them. The CDR3 region is CASTIGGAKNIQYF. CDR3 nucleotide sequence: TGTGCCAGCACCATTGGGGGGGCCAAAAACATTCAGTACTTC.

This chain joins TRBV3-1 (or the pseudogene TRBV3-2) and TRBJ1-2; the match to TRBD1 covers 7 bases. Germline V gene lookup returns CDR1 LGHDT and CDR2 YNNKEL (reference sequence). After removal of 4 bases from V and 7 bases from J, the junction contained 24 bases not matched to a gene. The CDR3 contains 19 residues. The CDR3 bases are TGTGCCAGCAGCCTTCCTTCGGACAGCCAGGGGGATCATATACGTGGCTACACCTTC. Encoded protein: CASSLPSDSQGDHIRGYTF.

The V call is TRBV9, the J call TRBJ2-6, with 7 bases aligning to TRBD1. Germline CDR1 and CDR2: SGDLS and YYNGEE. The CDR3 is 18 amino acids. V dropped 0 bases and J dropped 4; count of bases not matched to a gene: 10. CDR3 sequence: CASSVVGTALLGANVLTF. The DNA of the CDR3 is TGTGCCAGCAGCGTAGTCGGGACAGCCCTCTTGGGGGCCAACGTCCTGACTTTC.

The chain carries TRBV6-5 and TRBJ1-1; 7 bases are shared with TRBD1. V dropped 4 bases and J dropped 7; count of bases not matched to a gene: 6. This CDR3 spans 13 amino acids. Per germline, CDR1 MNHEY and CDR2 SVGAGI. The CDR3 sequence: CASSSRQGGEAFF. The CDR3 DNA reads as TGTGCCAGCAGTTCCAGACAGGGAGGTGAAGCTTTCTTT.

The chain employs TRBV5-6 and TRBJ1-2; 9 bases align to TRBD1. Germline V lookup: CDR1 SGHDT, CDR2 YYEEEE. With V trimmed by 3 bases and J by 8 bases, 5 bases remained unmatched. CDR3 length equals 13 residues. In DNA, the CDR3 is TGTGCCAGCAGCTGGGGACAGGGTAGAGGCTACACCTTC. It translates to CASSWGQGRGYTF.

This clone was detected only once. The V call is TRBV11-2, the J call TRBJ2-7; the match to TRBD2 covers 10 bases. Per the germline V gene, CDR1 is SGHAT and CDR2 is FQNNGV. This CDR3 is 14 amino acids long. With V trimmed by 5 bases and J by 4 bases, 5 bases remained unmatched. CDR3 sequence: CASSTAGGPYEQYF. Here the CDR3 DNA reads TGTGCCAGCAGCACAGCGGGGGGGCCGTACGAGCAGTACTTC.

Here the CDR3 reads CASSQRPGQLTGELFF. The DNA for the CDR3 is TGTGCCAGCAGCCAGCGTCCCGGACAGCTCACCGGGGAGCTGTTTTTT. The chain has TRBV7-9 and TRBJ2-2; D may be TRBD1 (6 bases). Germline V gene lookup returns CDR1 SEHNR and CDR2 FQNEAQ (reference sequence). Trimming stripped 5 bases from V and 4 bases from J, with 17 bases between. This CDR3 has 16 residues.

The genes are TRBV2 and TRBJ2-7, with TRBD1 matching over 8 bases. V shed 6 bases, J shed 5 bases, and the junction held 12 bases outside the gene matches. The germline V gene encodes CDR1 SNHLY and CDR2 FYNNEI. This CDR3 has 15 amino acids. In nucleotides, the CDR3 is TGTGCCAGCAGATCGGACAGGGCCTCCTGGAACGAGCAGTACTTC. Translating it yields CASRSDRASWNEQYF.

This chain links TRBV10-1 with TRBJ2-3; weak D call: TRBD2 (5 bases). The V end lost 6 bases, the J end lost 4 bases, and 8 bases lay between the germline ends. The CDR3 extends over 12 amino acids. Germline V CDR1 and CDR2: WNHNN, SYGVQD (reference sequence). CDR3 residues: CASSLAADTQYF. CDR3 coding DNA: TGCGCCAGCAGCCTAGCAGCAGATACGCAGTATTTT.